The 25 T cell receptor beta chains below come from one sample, sequenced in a study of CXCR3-negative and CXCR3-positive naive CD8 T cells. Their specific antigens are unknown. Study observations and caveats: CXCR3-positive naive cells had TRB CDR3s that were more hydrophobic than CXCR3-negative naive cells had.

UMI-labeled 5' RACE TRB cDNA libraries were prepared from the cells. TCRdb re-called the 5' RACE reads, yielding one record per CDR3 amino acid sequence without DNA. This sample's clone table lists some 47,000 distinct CDR3 sequences. Sequencing was done on a sample of naive CXCR3+ CD8+ T cells from blood. Described subset: CD45RO-CCR7+CD27+CD95- naive CD8+ T cells expressing CXCR3 (TNR3+). These receptors all come from a human donor in good health. Some clones in this sample may be carry-over from other donors' samples.

The gene calls are TRBV7-2 and TRBJ2-6; there is no DNA to check the TCRdb D call of TRBD1. The germline V gene encodes CDR1 SGHTA and CDR2 FQGNSA. The CDR3 is 18 residues long. CDR3 sequence: CASSSAGTGRGGANVLTF.

The V call is TRBV11-2, the J call TRBJ2-1; no DNA is available, so the TRBD2 call from TCRdb remains unchecked. This CDR3 contains 16 residues. The germline CDR1 and CDR2 sequences are SGHAT and FQNNGV. The CDR3 sequence is CASSSGLAGGPDEQFF.

The J gene is TRBJ2-7, the V gene TRBV7-7; as DNA is missing, the TRBD1 call by TCRdb cannot be tested. This CDR3 has 13 residues. Germline V CDR1 and CDR2: SSHAT, FNYEAQ (reference sequence). The CDR3 here is CASSLDSSSEQYF.

The chain recombines TRBV28 with TRBJ2-7; TCRdb's D gene call, TRBD1, goes unchecked for lack of DNA. CDR3 length: 14 residues. Germline V lookup: CDR1 MDHEN, CDR2 SYDVKM. This CDR3 reads CASSSGGASLEQYF.

The chain carries TRBV11-2 and TRBJ2-7; absent DNA, TCRdb's TRBD2 call cannot be checked. Per the germline V gene, CDR1 is SGHAT and CDR2 is FQNNGV. The CDR3 has 16 residues. The CDR3 protein is CASSFSNGLAVYEQYF.

The chain combines TRBV20-1 with TRBJ1-1; TCRdb's D call of TRBD1 is untestable without DNA. This CDR3 comprises 14 residues. CDR1 and CDR2 (germline): DFQATT, SNEGSKA (reference sequence). The CDR3 is CSAKESGTETEAFF.

The chain carries TRBV20-1 and TRBJ2-7; the D call from TCRdb, TRBD1, cannot be confirmed without DNA. From germline, CDR1 is DFQATT and CDR2 SNEGSKA (reference sequence). The CDR3 runs to 15 residues. The CDR3 is CSAQAPLGEVYEQYF.

This chain connects TRBV5-1 to TRBJ2-3; with no DNA, the TCRdb D assignment of TRBD2 cannot be verified. Germline V lookup: CDR1 SGHRS, CDR2 YFSETQ. This CDR3 contains 16 residues. CDR3: CASTEILAGGPDTQYF.

The genes are TRBV7-9 and TRBJ1-2; TCRdb gives TRBD1 as the D gene, but with no DNA this cannot be confirmed. Germline V gives CDR1 SEHNR, CDR2 FQNEAQ (reference sequence). This CDR3 has 16 residues. The CDR3: CASRETSPRVNYGYTF.

The V and J genes are TRBV12-3 or TRBV12-4 and TRBJ2-7; there is no DNA to check the TCRdb D call of TRBD2. This CDR3 has 14 amino acids. CDR3 protein: CASSAPRLVYEQYF.

J is TRBJ2-7 and V is TRBV7-2; TCRdb calls TRBD2, which cannot be checked without DNA. Per the germline V gene, CDR1 is SGHTA and CDR2 is FQGNSA. The CDR3 is 14 residues long. CDR3 protein: CASSYLGMAYEQYF.

The chain links TRBV7-7 to TRBJ2-7; TCRdb lists TRBD2, though no DNA is available to test this call. The V gene's germline CDR1 is SSHAT and CDR2 FNYEAQ (reference sequence). CDR3 length: 14 amino acids. This chain's CDR3 is CASSLVEGKETQYF. Supplemented by reference TRBV7-7 and TRBJ2-7, the full variable domain reads GAGVSQSPRYKVTKRGQDVTLRCDPISSHATLYWYQQALGQGPEFLTYFNYEAQPDKSGLPSDRFSAERPEGSISTLTIQRTEQRDSAMYRCASSLVEGKETQYFGPGTRLTVT.

The V call is TRBV6-2 or TRBV6-3, the J call TRBJ1-1; TCRdb outputs TRBD1, but without DNA this stays unchecked. Looked up from germline, CDR1 is MNHEY and CDR2 is SVGEGT. The CDR3 runs 13 residues. The CDR3 sequence: CASSFIPGTEAFF.

The CDR3 is CSVEVPGWENSIQYF. J is TRBJ2-4 and V is TRBV29-1; TCRdb's D gene call, TRBD1, goes unchecked for lack of DNA. Per the germline V gene, CDR1 is SQVTM and CDR2 is ANQGSEA. The CDR3 loop spans 15 amino acids.

The chain carries TRBV7-9 and TRBJ2-3; TCRdb's D gene call, TRBD2, goes unchecked for lack of DNA. The CDR3 has 15 residues. Germline CDR1 SEHNR, CDR2 FQNEAQ (reference sequence). CDR3 in amino acids: CASSPRGMGEDTQYF. The variable domain in full, with the rest retrieved from reference TRBV7-9 and TRBJ2-3, is DTGVSQNPRHKITKRGQNVTFRCDPISEHNRLYWYRQTLGQGPEFLTYFQNEAQLEKSRLLSDRFSAERPKGSFSTLEIQRTEQGDSAMYLCASSPRGMGEDTQYFGPGTRLTVL.

The rearrangement uses TRBV10-3 and TRBJ2-6; TCRdb's D call of TRBD1 is untestable without DNA. The germline V gene has CDR1 ENHRY and CDR2 SYGVKD. The CDR3 runs 16 residues. The CDR3 loop reads CAMAGTEGTGANVLTF.

The chain is built from TRBV15 and TRBJ1-1; TCRdb's assignment of TRBD1 cannot be checked, as there is no DNA. CDR1 and CDR2 (germline): LNHNV, YYDKDF (reference sequence). The CDR3 loop spans 14 amino acids. This chain's CDR3 is CATSTVTVNTEAFF.

The rearrangement links TRBV29-1 to TRBJ2-7. The CDR3 sequence is 13 residues long. In germline, CDR1 is SQVTM, CDR2 ANQGSEA. CDR3 region: CSVDGQGSYEQYF.

This chain links TRBV20-1 with TRBJ2-1; without DNA, the TCRdb call of TRBD2 cannot be checked. CDR1 DFQATT and CDR2 SNEGSKA come from the germline V gene (reference sequence). The CDR3 runs to 14 residues. The CDR3 region is CSARGLAGYNEQFF.

The genes are TRBV20-1 and TRBJ2-1; without DNA, the TCRdb call of TRBD1 cannot be checked. CDR1 and CDR2 (germline): DFQATT, SNEGSKA (reference sequence). The CDR3 covers 15 residues. CDR3 protein: CSASNPGSSYNEQFF.

The rearrangement joins TRBV4-1 to TRBJ2-7. The V gene's germline CDR1 is MGHRA and CDR2 YSYEKL. The CDR3 consists of 12 residues. This CDR3 is CASSQEAHEQYF.

The V call is TRBV7-9, the J call TRBJ1-5. The CDR3 has 15 amino acids. Per the germline V gene, CDR1 is SEHNR and CDR2 is FQNEAQ (reference sequence). CDR3: CASSLGPTSNQPQHF.

The chain is built from TRBV29-1 and TRBJ2-7; with no DNA, the TCRdb D assignment of TRBD1 cannot be verified. The CDR3 runs 15 residues. Germline V gene sequence: CDR1 SQVTM, CDR2 ANQGSEA. CDR3 sequence: CSVEDARQGKYEQYF.

V is TRBV12-5 and J is TRBJ1-6; TCRdb indicates TRBD1, and absent DNA this call remains unverified. Germline CDR1 reads LGHNT; CDR2 reads FRNRAP. The length of the CDR3 is 17 residues. The CDR3 is CASGPTGIWGSSSPLHF.

This rearrangement joins TRBV9 to TRBJ1-1; absent DNA, TCRdb's TRBD1 call cannot be checked. Per the germline V gene, CDR1 is SGDLS and CDR2 is YYNGEE. The CDR3 runs to 15 residues. Here the CDR3 reads CASSSTRTGHTEAFF.